Reported below is one T cell receptor (beta chain). No antigen is known for it. Reverse transcription used roughly 0.45 to 1 ug RNA and random hexamers. Amplification of the TCR beta CDR3 was carried out by immunoSEQ multiplex PCR, which spanned a total of 54 Vbeta and 13 Jbeta segments. TCRdb reprocessed the immunoSEQ multiplex PCR reads with MiXCR, giving one entry per CDR3 protein. The sample holds some 140,000 distinct CDR3 sequences, about 90% seen once. This sample was included in a study of CD8 T cells in Susac syndrome. The multiple sclerosis controls were treatment-naive patients with relapsing-remitting disease that was stable or active. TEMRA cells underwent FACS enrichment and CD8+ and CD4+ T cells underwent negative isolation. Study observations and caveats: It was acknowledged in the study that its TCR sequencing and HLA analysis involved a relatively small number of individuals.

The source material was CD8+ T cells from PBMCs. The clonotype was recovered from a human donor with multiple sclerosis.

The CDR3 loop is CSARAVLRSSNTEAFF. For the CDR3, the DNA is TGCAGTGCTAGAGCTGTCCTGAGATCCTCGAACACTGAAGCTTTCTTT. J is TRBJ1-1 and V is TRBV20-1, with unresolved D. The CDR3 is 16 residues long. The V end was cut by 1 base, the J end by 1 base, with 16 bases between. Germline CDR1 DFQATT, CDR2 SNEGSKA (reference sequence).